This T cell receptor (beta chain) was observed in a study of blood T cell repertoires in COVID-19. Study summary: PBMCs, B-cell-depleted T cells, or T cells provided the cDNA or gDNA that made up the material.

The CDR3 has 14 residues. The trim removed 3 bases at V and 5 bases at J, leaving 3 bases unmatched. Germline values: CDR1 SGHNT, CDR2 YYREEE (reference sequence). Using immunoSEQ multiplex PCR, the repertoire was profiled, and TCRdb retains in-frame clones only, with some absent. The table lists 410,000 or so clones, roughly 90% of them singletons. This receptor was taken from a woman aged 40 to 50 with COVID-19, enrolled during active disease. Material for sequencing was peripheral blood. The chain recombines TRBV5-4 with TRBJ2-1; 9 positions match TRBD1. The CDR3 coding sequence is TGTGCCAGCAGCTCCCGGGACAGGGACAATGAGCAGTTCTTC. It translates to CASSSRDRDNEQFF.